This T cell receptor (beta chain) is from a study of Tregs in tolerant kidney transplant recipients. Germline trimming cut 4 bases from V and 6 bases from J; bases unmatched to any gene: 11. This CDR3 comprises 16 residues. Germline V CDR1 and CDR2: LGHNA, YSLEER. This clone appeared a few times. Its antigen is not known. Using immunoSEQ multiplex PCR, the repertoire was profiled, and TCRdb retains in-frame clones only, with some absent. The table shows fewer than 5,000 clones, with under 45% occurring only once. Sequencing was done on a sample of CD8+ T cells from blood cultured with allogeneic cells. This TCR derives from a human donor in good health. The chain joins TRBV4-3 to TRBJ2-1, with TRBD2 matching 8 bases. The CDR3: CASSRLAGPPPNEQFF. CDR3 coding DNA: TGCGCCAGCAGCCGCCTAGCGGGTCCGCCTCCCAATGAGCAGTTCTTC.